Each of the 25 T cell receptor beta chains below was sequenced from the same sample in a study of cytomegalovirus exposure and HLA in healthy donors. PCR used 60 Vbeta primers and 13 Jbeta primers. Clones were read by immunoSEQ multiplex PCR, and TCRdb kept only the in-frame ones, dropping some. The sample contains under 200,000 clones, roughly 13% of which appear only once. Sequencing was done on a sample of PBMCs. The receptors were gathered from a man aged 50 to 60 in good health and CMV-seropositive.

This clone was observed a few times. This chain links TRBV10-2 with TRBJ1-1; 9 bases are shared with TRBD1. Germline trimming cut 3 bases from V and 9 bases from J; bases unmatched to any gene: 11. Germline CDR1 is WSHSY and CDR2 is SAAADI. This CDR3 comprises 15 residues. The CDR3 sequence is CASSEVSGTGTKAFF. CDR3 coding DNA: TGCGCCAGCAGTGAAGTCTCTGGGACAGGGACCAAAGCTTTCTTT.

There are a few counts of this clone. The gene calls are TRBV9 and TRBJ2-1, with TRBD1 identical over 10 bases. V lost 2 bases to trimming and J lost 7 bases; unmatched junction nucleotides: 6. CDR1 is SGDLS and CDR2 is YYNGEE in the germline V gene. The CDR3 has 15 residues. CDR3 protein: CASSVQDRGDNEQFF. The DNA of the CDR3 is TGTGCCAGCAGCGTTCAGGACAGGGGGGATAATGAGCAGTTCTTC.

CDR3 in DNA: TGTGCCAGCAGTGAAGGGGTAGCGGGGGGGTTTGAGACCCAGTACTTC. This sequence encodes CASSEGVAGGFETQYF. The chain couples TRBV6-1 to TRBJ2-5, with 11 bases fitting TRBD2. Germline loops: CDR1 MNHNS, CDR2 SASEGT. V gave up 1 base and J gave up 5 bases; unmatched junction bases: 6. The length of the CDR3 is 16 residues.

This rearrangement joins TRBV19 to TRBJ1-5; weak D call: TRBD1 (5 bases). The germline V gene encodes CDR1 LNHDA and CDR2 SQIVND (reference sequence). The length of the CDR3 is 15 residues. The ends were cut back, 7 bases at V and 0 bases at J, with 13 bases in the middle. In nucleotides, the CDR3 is TGTGCCAGTAACTATAACAGGAATAGCAATCAGCCCCAGCATTTT. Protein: CASNYNRNSNQPQHF.

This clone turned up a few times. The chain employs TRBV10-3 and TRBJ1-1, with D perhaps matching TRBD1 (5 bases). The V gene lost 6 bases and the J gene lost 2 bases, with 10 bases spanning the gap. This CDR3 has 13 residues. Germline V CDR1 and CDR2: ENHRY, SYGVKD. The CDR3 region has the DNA TGTGCCATCAGAGTCAGGGAAAACACTGAAGCTTTCTTT. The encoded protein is CAIRVRENTEAFF.

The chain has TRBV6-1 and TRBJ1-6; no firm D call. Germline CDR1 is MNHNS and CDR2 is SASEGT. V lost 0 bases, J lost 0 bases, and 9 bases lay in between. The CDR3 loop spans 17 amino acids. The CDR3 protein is CASSEAPGSSYNSPLHF. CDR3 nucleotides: TGTGCCAGCAGTGAAGCGCCGGGGAGCTCCTATAATTCACCCCTCCACTTT.

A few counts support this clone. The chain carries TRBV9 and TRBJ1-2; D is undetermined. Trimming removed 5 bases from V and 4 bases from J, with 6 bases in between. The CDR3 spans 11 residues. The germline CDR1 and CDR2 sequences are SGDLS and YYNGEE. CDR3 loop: CASRSGYGYTF. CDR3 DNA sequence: TGTGCCAGCAGGTCGGGCTATGGCTACACCTTC.

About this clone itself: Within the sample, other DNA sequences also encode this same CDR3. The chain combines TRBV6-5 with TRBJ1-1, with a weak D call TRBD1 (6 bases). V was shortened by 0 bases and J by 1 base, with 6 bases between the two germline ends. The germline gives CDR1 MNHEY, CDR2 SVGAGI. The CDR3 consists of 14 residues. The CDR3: CASSYSTGNTEAFF. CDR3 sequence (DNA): TGTGCCAGCAGTTACTCGACAGGGAACACTGAAGCTTTCTTT.

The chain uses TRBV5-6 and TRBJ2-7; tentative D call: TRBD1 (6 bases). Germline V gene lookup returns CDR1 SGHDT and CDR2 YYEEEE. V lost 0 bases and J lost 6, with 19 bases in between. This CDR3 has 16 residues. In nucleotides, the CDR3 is TGTGCCAGCAGCTTGGCCTTAGAACAGGGAAGCGGCGAGCAGTACTTC. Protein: CASSLALEQGSGEQYF.

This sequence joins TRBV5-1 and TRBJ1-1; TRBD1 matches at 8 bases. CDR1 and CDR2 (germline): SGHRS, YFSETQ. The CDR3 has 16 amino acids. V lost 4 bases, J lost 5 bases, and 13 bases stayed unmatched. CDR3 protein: CASSRTSGTGGTEAFF. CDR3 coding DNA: TGCGCCAGCAGCCGCACATCCGGGACAGGAGGGACTGAAGCTTTCTTT.

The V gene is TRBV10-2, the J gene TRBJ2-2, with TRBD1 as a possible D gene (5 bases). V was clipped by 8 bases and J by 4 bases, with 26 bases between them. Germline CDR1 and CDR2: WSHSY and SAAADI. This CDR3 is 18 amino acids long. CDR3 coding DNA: TGCGCCAGCGCCTCTGGGGTTACAGGTTTGATGATCACCGGGGAGCTGTTTTTT. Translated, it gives CASASGVTGLMITGELFF.

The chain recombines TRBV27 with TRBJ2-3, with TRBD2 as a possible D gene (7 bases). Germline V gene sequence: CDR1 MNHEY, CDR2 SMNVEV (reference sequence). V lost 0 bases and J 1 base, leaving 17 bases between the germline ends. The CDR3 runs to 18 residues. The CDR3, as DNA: TGTGCCAGCAGTTTATCTCCTACAACGGGGGGCCGCACAGATACGCAGTATTTT. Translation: CASSLSPTTGGRTDTQYF.

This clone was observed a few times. CDR3 residues: CASSLPRGRLSNSPLHF. In nucleotides, the CDR3 is TGTGCCAGCAGTTTACCCCGCGGCCGCCTAAGTAATTCACCCCTCCACTTT. The V call is TRBV27, the J call TRBJ1-6, with D hard to call. This CDR3 has 17 amino acids. Trimming pared 2 bases from V and 6 bases from J, leaving 17 bases between. Germline lookup yields CDR1 MNHEY and CDR2 SMNVEV (reference sequence).

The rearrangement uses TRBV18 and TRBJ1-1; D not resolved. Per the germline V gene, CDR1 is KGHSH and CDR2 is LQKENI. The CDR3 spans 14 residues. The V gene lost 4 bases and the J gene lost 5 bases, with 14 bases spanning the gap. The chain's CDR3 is CASSLNNRETEAFF. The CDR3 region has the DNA TGTGCCAGCTCACTTAACAACCGGGAGACTGAAGCTTTCTTT.

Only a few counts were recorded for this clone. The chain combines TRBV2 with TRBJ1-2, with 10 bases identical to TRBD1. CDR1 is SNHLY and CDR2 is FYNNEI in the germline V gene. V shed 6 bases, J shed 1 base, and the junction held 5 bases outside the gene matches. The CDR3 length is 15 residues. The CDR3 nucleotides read TGTGCCAGCAGGGCTGACAGGGGGCTTAACTATGGCTACACCTTC. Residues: CASRADRGLNYGYTF. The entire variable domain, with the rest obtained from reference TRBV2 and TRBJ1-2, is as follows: EPEVTQTPSHQVTQMGQEVILRCVPISNHLYFYWYRQILGQKVEFLVSFYNNEISEKSEIFDDQFSVERPDGSNFTLKIRSTKLEDSAMYFCASRADRGLNYGYTFGSGTRLTVV.

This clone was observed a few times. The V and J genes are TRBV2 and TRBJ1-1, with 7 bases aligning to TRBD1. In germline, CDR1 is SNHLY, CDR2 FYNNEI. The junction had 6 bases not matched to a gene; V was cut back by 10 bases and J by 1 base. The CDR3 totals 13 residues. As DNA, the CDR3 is TGTGCCACAAAACGACAGGGGAACACTGAAGCTTTCTTT. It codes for CATKRQGNTEAFF. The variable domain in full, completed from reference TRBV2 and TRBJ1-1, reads EPEVTQTPSHQVTQMGQEVILRCVPISNHLYFYWYRQILGQKVEFLVSFYNNEISEKSEIFDDQFSVERPDGSNFTLKIRSTKLEDSAMYFCATKRQGNTEAFFGQGTRLTVV.

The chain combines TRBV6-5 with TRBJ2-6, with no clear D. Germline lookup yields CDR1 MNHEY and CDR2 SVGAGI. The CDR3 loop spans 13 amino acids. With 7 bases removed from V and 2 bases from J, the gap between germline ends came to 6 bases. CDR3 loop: CASNNAGANVLTF. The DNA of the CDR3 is TGTGCCAGCAATAATGCTGGGGCCAACGTCCTGACTTTC.

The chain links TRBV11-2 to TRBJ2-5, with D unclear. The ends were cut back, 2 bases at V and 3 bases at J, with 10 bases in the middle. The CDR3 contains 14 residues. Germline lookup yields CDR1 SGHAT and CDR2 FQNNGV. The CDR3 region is CASSLYPQEETQYF. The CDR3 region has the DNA TGTGCCAGCAGCTTATATCCCCAGGAAGAGACCCAGTACTTC.

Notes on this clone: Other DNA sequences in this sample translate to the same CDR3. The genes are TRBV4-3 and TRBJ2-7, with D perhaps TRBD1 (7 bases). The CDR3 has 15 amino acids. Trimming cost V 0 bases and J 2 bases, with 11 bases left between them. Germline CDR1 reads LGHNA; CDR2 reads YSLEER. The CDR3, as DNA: TGCGCCAGCAGCCAAGAAGGCAGGGGGGCCTACGAGCAGTACTTC. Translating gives CASSQEGRGAYEQYF.

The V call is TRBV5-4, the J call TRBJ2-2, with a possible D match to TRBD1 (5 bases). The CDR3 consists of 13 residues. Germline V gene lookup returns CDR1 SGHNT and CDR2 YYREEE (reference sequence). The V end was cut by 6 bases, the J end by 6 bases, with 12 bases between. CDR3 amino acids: CASIQQVSGELFF. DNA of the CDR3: TGTGCCAGCATTCAACAGGTGTCCGGGGAGCTGTTTTTT.

Written as DNA, the CDR3 is TGCGCCAGCAGCTGGGCGACGGGACAGCTCTACGAGCAGTACTTC. It translates to CASSWATGQLYEQYF. The chain uses TRBV5-1 and TRBJ2-7; TRBD1 matches 7 bases. The CDR3 has 15 amino acids. Germline loops: CDR1 SGHRS, CDR2 YFSETQ. Unmatched junction bases numbered 9, after V lost 3 bases and J lost 3 bases.

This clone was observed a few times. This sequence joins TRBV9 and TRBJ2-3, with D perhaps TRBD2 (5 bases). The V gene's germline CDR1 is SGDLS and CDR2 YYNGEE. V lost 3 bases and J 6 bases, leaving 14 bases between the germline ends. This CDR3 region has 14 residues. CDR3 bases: TGTGCCAGCAGCGGGACGGTGTGGGAGGATACGCAGTATTTT. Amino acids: CASSGTVWEDTQYF.

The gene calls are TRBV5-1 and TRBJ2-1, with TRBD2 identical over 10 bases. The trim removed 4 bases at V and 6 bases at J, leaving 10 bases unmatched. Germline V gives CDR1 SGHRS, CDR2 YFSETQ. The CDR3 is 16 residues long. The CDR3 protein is CASSERGGLRVNEQFF. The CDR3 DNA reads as TGCGCCAGCAGCGAGCGGGGGGGCCTTCGAGTCAATGAGCAGTTCTTC.

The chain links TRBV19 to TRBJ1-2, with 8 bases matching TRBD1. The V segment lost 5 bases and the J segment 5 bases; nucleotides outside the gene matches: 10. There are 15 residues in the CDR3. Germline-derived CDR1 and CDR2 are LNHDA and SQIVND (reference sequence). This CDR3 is CASSDPGGAGYGYTF. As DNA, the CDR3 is TGTGCCAGTAGTGACCCAGGGGGCGCGGGATATGGCTACACCTTC.

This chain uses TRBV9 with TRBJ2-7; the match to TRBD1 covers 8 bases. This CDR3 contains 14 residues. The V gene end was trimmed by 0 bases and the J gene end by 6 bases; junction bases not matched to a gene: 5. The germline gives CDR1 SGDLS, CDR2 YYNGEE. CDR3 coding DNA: TGTGCCAGCAGCGTAGTAGGGACAGGCGGCGAGCAGTACTTC. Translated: CASSVVGTGGEQYF.